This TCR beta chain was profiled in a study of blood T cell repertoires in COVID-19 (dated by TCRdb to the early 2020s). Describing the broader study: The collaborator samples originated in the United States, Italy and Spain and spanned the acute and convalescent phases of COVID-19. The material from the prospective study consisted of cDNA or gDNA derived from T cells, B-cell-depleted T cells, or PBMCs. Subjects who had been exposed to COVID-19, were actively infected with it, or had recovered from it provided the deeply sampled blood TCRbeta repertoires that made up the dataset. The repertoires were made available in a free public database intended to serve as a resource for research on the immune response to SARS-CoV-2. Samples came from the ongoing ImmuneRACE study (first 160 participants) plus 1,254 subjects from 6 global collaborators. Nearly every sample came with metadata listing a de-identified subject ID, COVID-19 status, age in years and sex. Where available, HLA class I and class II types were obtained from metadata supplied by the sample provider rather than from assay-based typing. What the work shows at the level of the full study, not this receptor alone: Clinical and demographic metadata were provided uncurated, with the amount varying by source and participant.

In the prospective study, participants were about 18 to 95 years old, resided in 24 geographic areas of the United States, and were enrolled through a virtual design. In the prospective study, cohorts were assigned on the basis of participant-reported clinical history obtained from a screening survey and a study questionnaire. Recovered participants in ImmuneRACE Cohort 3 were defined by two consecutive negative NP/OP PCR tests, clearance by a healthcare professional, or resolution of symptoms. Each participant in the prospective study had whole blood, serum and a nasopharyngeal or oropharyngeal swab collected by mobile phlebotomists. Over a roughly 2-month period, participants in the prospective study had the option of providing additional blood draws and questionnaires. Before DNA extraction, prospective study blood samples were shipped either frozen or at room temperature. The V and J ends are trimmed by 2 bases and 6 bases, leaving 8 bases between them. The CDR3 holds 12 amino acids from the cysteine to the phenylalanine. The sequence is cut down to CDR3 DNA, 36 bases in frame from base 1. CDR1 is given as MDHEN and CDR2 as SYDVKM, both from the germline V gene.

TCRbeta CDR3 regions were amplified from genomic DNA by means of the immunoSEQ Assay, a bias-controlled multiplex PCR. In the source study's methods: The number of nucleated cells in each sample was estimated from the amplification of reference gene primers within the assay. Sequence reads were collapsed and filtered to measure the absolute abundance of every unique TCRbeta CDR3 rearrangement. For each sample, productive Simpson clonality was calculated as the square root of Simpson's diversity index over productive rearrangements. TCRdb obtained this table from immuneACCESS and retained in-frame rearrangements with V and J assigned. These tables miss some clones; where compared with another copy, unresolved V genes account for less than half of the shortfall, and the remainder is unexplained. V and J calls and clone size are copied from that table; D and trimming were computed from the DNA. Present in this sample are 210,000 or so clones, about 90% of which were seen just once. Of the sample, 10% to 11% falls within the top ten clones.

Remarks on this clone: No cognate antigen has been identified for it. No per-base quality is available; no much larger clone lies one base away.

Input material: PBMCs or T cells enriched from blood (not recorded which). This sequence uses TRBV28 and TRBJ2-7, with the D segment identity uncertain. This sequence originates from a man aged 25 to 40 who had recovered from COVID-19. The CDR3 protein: CASSLMAVEQYF. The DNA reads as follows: TGTGCCAGCAGTTTAATGGCAGTCGAGCAGTACTTC.